This passage covers 16 T cell receptor beta chains from one sample sequenced in a study of cytomegalovirus exposure and HLA in healthy donors. The PCR ran on 60 Vbeta and 13 Jbeta primers. Sequenced by immunoSEQ multiplex PCR; TCRdb stores in-frame clones only, minus some. Here the sample spans about 70,000 clones, 65% to 70% being singletons. Sample: PBMCs. The receptors stem from a man aged 35 to 55 in good health and CMV-seropositive.

The chain combines TRBV15 with TRBJ2-1; 8 positions match TRBD1. With V trimmed by 4 bases and J by 8 bases, 16 bases remained unmatched. This CDR3 is 17 amino acids long. Germline values: CDR1 LNHNV, CDR2 YYDKDF (reference sequence). The CDR3, as DNA: TGTGCCACCAGCACCCCCCCGGGACAGGCCCGAGGGGATGAGCAGTTCTTC. Protein: CATSTPPGQARGDEQFF.

The V call is TRBV27, the J call TRBJ2-6; 7 bases match TRBD1. V trimming: 6 bases; J trimming: 1 base; junction bases outside the gene matches: 12. Germline V gene sequence: CDR1 MNHEY, CDR2 SMNVEV (reference sequence). The CDR3 totals 18 residues. The DNA for the CDR3 is TGTGCCAGCAGACCGGGCGTGGCAGGGGGTTCTGGGGCCAACGTCCTGACTTTC. Protein sequence: CASRPGVAGGSGANVLTF.

This clone was counted a single time. Other nucleotide sequences from this sample produce the same CDR3. The chain couples TRBV5-1 to TRBJ2-3; D unclear. CDR3 length: 14 amino acids. The V end lost 0 bases, the J end lost 0 bases, and 5 bases lay between the germline ends. CDR1 and CDR2 from the germline V gene are SGHRS and YFSETQ. The DNA for the CDR3 is TGCGCCAGCAGCTTGGGAGGAAGCACAGATACGCAGTATTTT. This codes for CASSLGGSTDTQYF.

The rearrangement uses TRBV7-6 and TRBJ2-2; 10 bases line up with TRBD1. CDR1 and CDR2 (germline): SGHVS, FNYEAQ. With 6 bases clipped from V and 4 bases from J, the junction kept 5 bases outside the gene matches. The CDR3 contains 15 residues. CDR3 sequence: CASSTGQGGTGELFF. CDR3 DNA sequence: TGTGCCAGCAGTACAGGACAGGGGGGCACCGGGGAGCTGTTTTTT.

This chain uses TRBV13 with TRBJ2-7; a possible D gene is TRBD1 (5 bases). In germline, CDR1 is PRHDT, CDR2 FYEKMQ (reference sequence). Trimming took 1 base from V and 2 from J, leaving 9 bases between them. The CDR3 is 14 amino acids. CDR3 in DNA: TGTGCCAGCAGCTTAGACAGGAGCCCCTACGAGCAGTACTTC. It specifies CASSLDRSPYEQYF.

The chain uses TRBV29-1 and TRBJ1-2; 7 nucleotides match TRBD1. The CDR3 contains 12 residues. V shed 6 bases, J shed 7 bases, and the junction held 8 bases outside the gene matches. Germline CDR1 reads SQVTM; CDR2 reads ANQGSEA. The CDR3 coding sequence is TGCAGCGTGGGGACAGCTCTCCCTGGCTACACCTTC. Translated, it gives CSVGTALPGYTF. Looking up the rest from reference TRBV29-1 and TRBJ1-2 gives the full variable domain: SAVISQKPSRDICQRGTSLTIQCQVDSQVTMMFWYRQQPGQSLTLIATANQGSEATYESGFVIDKFPISRPNLTFSTLTVSNMSPEDSSIYLCSVGTALPGYTFGSGTRLTVV.

The J gene is TRBJ2-1, the V gene TRBV7-8; D might be TRBD2 (5 bases). CDR1 SGHVS and CDR2 FQNEAQ come from the germline V gene. CDR3 size: 15 residues. Trimming cost V 0 bases and J 2 bases, with 8 bases left between them. This CDR3 reads CASSLAPGAYNEQFF. The CDR3 DNA follows: TGTGCCAGCAGCTTAGCCCCCGGGGCCTACAATGAGCAGTTCTTC.

The J gene is TRBJ1-4, the V gene TRBV19; 9 bases align to TRBD1. The CDR3 has 15 residues. V lost 6 bases, J lost 5 bases, and 7 bases stayed unmatched. The germline CDR1 and CDR2 sequences are LNHDA and SQIVND (reference sequence). Here the CDR3 DNA reads TGTGCCAGTAGGATCCGGGACAGGGCGAATGAAAAACTGTTTTTT. It encodes CASRIRDRANEKLFF.

This clone was observed many times. CDR3 amino acids: CASSRPGTGTYEQYF. CDR3 sequence (DNA): TGTGCCAGCAGCCGTCCGGGGACAGGGACCTACGAGCAGTACTTC. This chain joins TRBV5-8 and TRBJ2-7; 9 nucleotides agree with TRBD1. V lost 4 bases, J lost 2 bases, and 7 bases stayed unmatched. The V gene's germline CDR1 is SGHTS and CDR2 YDEGEE. The CDR3 extends over 15 amino acids.

On this clone: Distinct nucleotide sequences in the sample also encode this CDR3. V gene TRBV11-2 combines with J gene TRBJ2-5; unclear D gene. The ends were cut back, 3 bases at V and 4 bases at J, with 3 bases in the middle. The CDR3 totals 11 residues. Germline V gene data show CDR1 as SGHAT and CDR2 as FQNNGV. This CDR3 is CASSFLETQYF. CDR3 in DNA: TGTGCCAGCAGCTTCCTAGAGACCCAGTACTTC.

This chain uses TRBV27 with TRBJ2-7; TRBD1 matches 7 bases. Germline values: CDR1 MNHEY, CDR2 SMNVEV (reference sequence). This CDR3 region has 15 residues. V lost 6 bases and J lost 5; bases outside the gene matches: 13. The CDR3: CASSHPTGARNEQYF. The CDR3 nucleotides are TGTGCCAGCAGCCATCCTACAGGGGCGAGGAACGAGCAGTACTTC.

This clone was counted only a few times. It may be a read error: a sequence one base away is much more abundant. The chain uses TRBV7-2 and TRBJ2-3; D uncertain. This CDR3 region has 14 residues. Germline values: CDR1 SGHTA, CDR2 FQGNSA. V was pared by 2 bases and J by 0 bases, with 6 bases between. CDR3 in DNA: TGTGCCAGCAGCTTAACCACTAGCACAGATACGCAGTATTTT. Translated, it gives CASSLTTSTDTQYF.

The chain is built from TRBV30 and TRBJ2-5; TRBD1 matches 9 bases. The V and J ends lost 3 bases and 4 bases, in that order; junction bases with no gene match: 6. Germline V gives CDR1 GTSNPN, CDR2 SVGIG (reference sequence). CDR3 length: 14 residues. As DNA, the CDR3 is TGTGCCTGGAGGACAGGGGGAGGTAGAGAGACCCAGTACTTC. It encodes CAWRTGGGRETQYF.

The chain carries TRBV25-1 and TRBJ1-3, with a tentative D call TRBD1 (5 bases). Trimming removed 8 bases from V and 4 bases from J, with 15 bases in between. CDR1 is MGHDK and CDR2 is SYGVNS in the germline V gene. CDR3 size: 14 residues. The CDR3 sequence: CASGDWEAGNTIYF. DNA for the CDR3: TGTGCCAGCGGGGACTGGGAAGCAGGAAACACCATATATTTT.

The chain employs TRBV30 and TRBJ1-2, with 8 bases aligning to TRBD1. The CDR3 is 15 amino acids. The trim removed 2 bases at V and 4 bases at J, leaving 9 bases unmatched. From germline, CDR1 is GTSNPN and CDR2 SVGIG (reference sequence). DNA of the CDR3: TGTGCCTGGAGTCGCAGCGGTACAGGGGGCTATGGCTACACCTTC. Translated: CAWSRSGTGGYGYTF.

The gene calls are TRBV6-5 and TRBJ2-2, with TRBD1 as a possible D gene (6 bases). Trimming shortened V by 8 bases and J by 6 bases, and 10 bases separated the two germline ends. There are 12 residues in the CDR3. Germline CDR1 reads MNHEY; CDR2 reads SVGAGI. This CDR3 is CASGTGPGELFF. In DNA, the CDR3 is TGTGCCAGCGGCACAGGGCCCGGGGAGCTGTTTTTT.